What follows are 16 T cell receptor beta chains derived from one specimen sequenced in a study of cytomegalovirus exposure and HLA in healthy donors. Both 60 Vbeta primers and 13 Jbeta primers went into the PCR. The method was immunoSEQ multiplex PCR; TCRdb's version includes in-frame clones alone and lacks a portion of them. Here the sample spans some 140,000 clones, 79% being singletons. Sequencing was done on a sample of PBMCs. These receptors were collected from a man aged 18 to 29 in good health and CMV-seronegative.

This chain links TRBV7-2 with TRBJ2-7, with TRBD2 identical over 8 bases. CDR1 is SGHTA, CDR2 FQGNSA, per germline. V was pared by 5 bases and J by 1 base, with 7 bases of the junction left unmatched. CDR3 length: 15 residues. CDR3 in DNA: TGTGCCAGCAGCCACTCGATAGCGGGGTCCTACGAGCAGTACTTC. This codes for CASSHSIAGSYEQYF.

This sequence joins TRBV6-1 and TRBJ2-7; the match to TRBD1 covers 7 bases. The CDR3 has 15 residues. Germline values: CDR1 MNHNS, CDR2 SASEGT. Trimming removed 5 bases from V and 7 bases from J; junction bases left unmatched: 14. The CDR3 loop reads CASSSLGQGEREQYF. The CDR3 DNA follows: TGTGCCAGCAGTAGCCTGGGGCAGGGGGAGAGAGAGCAGTACTTC.

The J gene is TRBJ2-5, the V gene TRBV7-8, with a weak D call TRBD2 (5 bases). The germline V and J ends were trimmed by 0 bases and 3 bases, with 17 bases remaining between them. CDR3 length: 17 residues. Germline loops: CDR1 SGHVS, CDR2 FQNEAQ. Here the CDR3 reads CASSLARVPNGKETQYF. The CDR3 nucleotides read TGTGCCAGCAGCTTAGCAAGGGTTCCCAACGGGAAAGAGACCCAGTACTTC.

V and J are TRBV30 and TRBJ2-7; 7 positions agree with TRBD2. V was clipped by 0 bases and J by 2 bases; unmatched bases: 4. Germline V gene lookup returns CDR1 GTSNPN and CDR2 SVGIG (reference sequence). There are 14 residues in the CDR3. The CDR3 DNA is TGTGCCTGGAGTGTACTGGGGGGGGCCTACGAGCAGTACTTC. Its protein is CAWSVLGGAYEQYF.

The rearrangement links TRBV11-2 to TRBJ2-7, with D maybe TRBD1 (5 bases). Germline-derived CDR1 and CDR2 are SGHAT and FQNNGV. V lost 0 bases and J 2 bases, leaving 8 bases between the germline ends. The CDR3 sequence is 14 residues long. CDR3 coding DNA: TGTGCCAGCAGCTTAGAGGGGCTAGCCTACGAGCAGTACTTC. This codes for CASSLEGLAYEQYF. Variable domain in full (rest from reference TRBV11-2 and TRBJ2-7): EAGVAQSPRYKIIEKRQSVAFWCNPISGHATLYWYQQILGQGPKLLIQFQNNGVVDDSQLPKDRFSAERLKGVDSTLKIQPAKLEDSAVYLCASSLEGLAYEQYFGPGTRLTVT.

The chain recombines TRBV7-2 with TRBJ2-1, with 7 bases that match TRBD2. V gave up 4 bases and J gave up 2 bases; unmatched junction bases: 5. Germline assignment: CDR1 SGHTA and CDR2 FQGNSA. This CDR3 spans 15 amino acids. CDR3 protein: CASSYTGGAYNEQFF. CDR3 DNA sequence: TGTGCCAGCAGCTACACGGGGGGAGCCTACAATGAGCAGTTCTTC.

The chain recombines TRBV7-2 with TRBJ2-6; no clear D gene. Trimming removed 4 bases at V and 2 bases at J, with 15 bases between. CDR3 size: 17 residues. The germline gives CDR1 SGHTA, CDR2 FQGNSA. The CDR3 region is CASSSLPPGTGANVLTF. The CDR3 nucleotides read TGTGCCAGCAGCTCGCTGCCCCCAGGTACTGGGGCCAACGTCCTGACTTTC.

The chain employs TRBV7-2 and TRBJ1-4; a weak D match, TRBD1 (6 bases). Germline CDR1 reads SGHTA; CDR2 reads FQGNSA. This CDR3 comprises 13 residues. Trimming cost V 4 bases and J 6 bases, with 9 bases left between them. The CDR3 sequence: CASSSHRDEKLFF. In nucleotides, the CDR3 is TGTGCCAGCAGCTCGCACAGGGATGAAAAACTGTTTTTT.

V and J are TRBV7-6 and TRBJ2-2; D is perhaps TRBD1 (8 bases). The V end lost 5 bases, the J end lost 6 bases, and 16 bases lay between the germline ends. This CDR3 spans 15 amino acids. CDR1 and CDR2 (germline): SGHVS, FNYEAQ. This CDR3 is CASSQTTGGAGELFF. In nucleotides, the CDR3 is TGTGCCAGCAGCCAGACCACAGGGGGGGCCGGGGAGCTGTTTTTT.

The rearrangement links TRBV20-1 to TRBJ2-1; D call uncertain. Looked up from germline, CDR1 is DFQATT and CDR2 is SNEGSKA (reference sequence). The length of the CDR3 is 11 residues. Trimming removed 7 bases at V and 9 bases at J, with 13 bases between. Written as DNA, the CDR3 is TGCAGTGGAAAGCGCGGTAGTGAGCAGTTCTTC. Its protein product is CSGKRGSEQFF.

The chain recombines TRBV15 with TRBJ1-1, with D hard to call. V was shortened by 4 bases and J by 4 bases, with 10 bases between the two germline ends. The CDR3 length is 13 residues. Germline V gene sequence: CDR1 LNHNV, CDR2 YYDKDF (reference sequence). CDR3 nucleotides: TGTGCCACCAGCATCTCTCTTAGCACTGAAGCTTTCTTT. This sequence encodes CATSISLSTEAFF.

The CDR3 sequence is CASSPAGGRETQYF. CDR3 bases: TGTGCCAGCAGCCCAGCGGGGGGGAGGGAGACCCAGTACTTC. V usage is TRBV7-8 and J usage is TRBJ2-5, with TRBD2 matching over 10 bases. The CDR3 spans 14 residues. Germline assignment: CDR1 SGHVS and CDR2 FQNEAQ. V was pared by 5 bases and J by 5 bases, with 5 bases of the junction left unmatched.

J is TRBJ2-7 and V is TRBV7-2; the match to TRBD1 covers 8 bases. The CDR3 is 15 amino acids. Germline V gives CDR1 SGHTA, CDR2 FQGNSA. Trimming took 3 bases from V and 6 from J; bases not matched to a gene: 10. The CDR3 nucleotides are TGTGCCAGCAGCTTGCACCAGGGGGCGCAGGGCGAGCAGTACTTC. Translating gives CASSLHQGAQGEQYF.

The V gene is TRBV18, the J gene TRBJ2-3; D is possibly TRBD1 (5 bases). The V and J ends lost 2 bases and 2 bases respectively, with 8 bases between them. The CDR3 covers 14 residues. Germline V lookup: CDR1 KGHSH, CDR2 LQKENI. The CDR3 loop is CASSPGANTDTQYF. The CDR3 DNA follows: TGTGCCAGCTCACCAGGGGCCAACACAGATACGCAGTATTTT. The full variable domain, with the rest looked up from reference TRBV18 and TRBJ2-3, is NAGVMQNPRHLVRRRGQEARLRCSPMKGHSHVYWYRQLPEEGLKFMVYLQKENIIDESGMPKERFSAEFPKEGPSILRIQQVVRGDSAAYFCASSPGANTDTQYFGPGTRLTVL.

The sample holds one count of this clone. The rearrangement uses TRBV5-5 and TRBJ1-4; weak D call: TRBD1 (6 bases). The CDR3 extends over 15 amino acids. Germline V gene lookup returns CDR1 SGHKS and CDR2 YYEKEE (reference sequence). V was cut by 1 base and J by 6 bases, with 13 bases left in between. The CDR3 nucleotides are TGTGCCAGCAGCTTGCTTCCAGGGGTAGATGAAAAACTGTTTTTT. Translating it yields CASSLLPGVDEKLFF.

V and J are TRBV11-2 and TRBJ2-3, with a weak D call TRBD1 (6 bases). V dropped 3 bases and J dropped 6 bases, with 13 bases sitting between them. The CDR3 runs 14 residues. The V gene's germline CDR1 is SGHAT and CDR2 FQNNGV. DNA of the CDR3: TGTGCCAGCAGCTTGGACAGACTGGGGGATACGCAGTATTTT. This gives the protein CASSLDRLGDTQYF.